These 3 T cell receptor beta chains originate from one sample sequenced in a study of T cells in localized non-small cell lung cancer. TCRdb keeps only in-frame clones here, not all; method: immunoSEQ multiplex PCR. The repertoire has 50,000 or so clones, about four fifths of them found once; the top ten carry about 20%. This specimen consisted of peripheral blood, obtained before any cancer treatment. The receptors come from a female donor of 60 years or more with stage II squamous cell lung carcinoma.

This chain connects TRBV6-1 to TRBJ2-3; D unresolved. CDR3 length: 13 amino acids. The V gene lost 5 bases and the J gene lost 2 bases, with 8 bases spanning the gap. Germline values: CDR1 MNHNS, CDR2 SASEGT. CDR3 sequence: CASSYSPTDTQYF. As DNA, the CDR3 is TGTGCCAGCAGTTATTCCCCCACAGATACGCAGTATTTT.

This sequence joins TRBV5-6 and TRBJ2-2, with D perhaps TRBD2 (6 bases). The V end was cut by 2 bases, the J end by 1 base, with 12 bases between. In germline, CDR1 is SGHDT, CDR2 YYEEEE. The CDR3 covers 16 residues. CDR3 coding DNA: TGTGCCAGCAGCTTTGTTTCCGGGGGGAACACCGGGGAGCTGTTTTTT. It yields the protein CASSFVSGGNTGELFF.

The rearrangement joins TRBV5-1 to TRBJ2-5, with D perhaps matching TRBD1 or TRBD2 (6 bases each). The CDR3 extends over 15 amino acids. Germline CDR1 SGHRS, CDR2 YFSETQ. V lost 0 bases and J lost 5, with 14 bases in between. CDR3 sequence: CASSLVPGAEETQYF. The CDR3 coding sequence is TGCGCCAGCAGCTTGGTACCGGGGGCCGAGGAGACCCAGTACTTC.